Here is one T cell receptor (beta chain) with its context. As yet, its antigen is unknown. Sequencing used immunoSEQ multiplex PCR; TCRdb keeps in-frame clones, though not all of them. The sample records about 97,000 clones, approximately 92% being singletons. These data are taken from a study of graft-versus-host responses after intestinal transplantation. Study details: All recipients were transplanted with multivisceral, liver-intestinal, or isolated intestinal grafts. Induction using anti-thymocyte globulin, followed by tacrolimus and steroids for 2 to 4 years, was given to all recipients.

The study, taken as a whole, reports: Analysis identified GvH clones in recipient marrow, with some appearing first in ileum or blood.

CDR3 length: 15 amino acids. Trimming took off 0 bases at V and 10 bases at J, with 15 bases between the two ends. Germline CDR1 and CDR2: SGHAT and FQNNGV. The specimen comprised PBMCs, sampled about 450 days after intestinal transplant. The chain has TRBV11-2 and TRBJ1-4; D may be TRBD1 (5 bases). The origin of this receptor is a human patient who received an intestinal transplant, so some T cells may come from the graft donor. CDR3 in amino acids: CASSLEGRTTGKLFF. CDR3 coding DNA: TGTGCCAGCAGCTTAGAGGGGCGGACAACGGGAAAACTGTTTTTT.